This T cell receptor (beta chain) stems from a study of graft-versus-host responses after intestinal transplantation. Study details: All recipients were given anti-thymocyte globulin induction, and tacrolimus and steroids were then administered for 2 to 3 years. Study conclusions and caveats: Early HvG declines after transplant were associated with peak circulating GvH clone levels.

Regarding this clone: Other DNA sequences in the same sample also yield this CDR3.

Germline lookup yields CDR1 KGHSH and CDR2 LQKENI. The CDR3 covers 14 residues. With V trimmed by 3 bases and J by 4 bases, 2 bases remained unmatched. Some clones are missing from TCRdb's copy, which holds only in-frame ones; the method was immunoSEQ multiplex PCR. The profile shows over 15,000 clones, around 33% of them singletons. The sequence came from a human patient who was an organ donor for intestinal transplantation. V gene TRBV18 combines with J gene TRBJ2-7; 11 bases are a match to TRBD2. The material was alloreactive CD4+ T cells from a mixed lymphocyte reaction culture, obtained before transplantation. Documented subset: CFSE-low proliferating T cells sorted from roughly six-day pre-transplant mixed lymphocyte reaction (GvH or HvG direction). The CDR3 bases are TGTGCCAGCTCACCTACTAGCGGGAGTTACGAGCAGTACTTC. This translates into CASSPTSGSYEQYF. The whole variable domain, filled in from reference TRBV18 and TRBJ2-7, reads NAGVMQNPRHLVRRRGQEARLRCSPMKGHSHVYWYRQLPEEGLKFMVYLQKENIIDESGMPKERFSAEFPKEGPSILRIQQVVRGDSAAYFCASSPTSGSYEQYFGPGTRLTVT.